What follows are 21 T cell receptor beta chains derived from one specimen sequenced in a study of shared clonotypes between healthy human individuals. Profiled with immunoSEQ multiplex PCR; TCRdb holds only in-frame clones, not every one. The sample carries 500,000 to 700,000 clones, 95% recorded once. In the naive CD8 group, cells lacked CD45RO and were positively selected for CCR7, so terminally differentiated effector memory CD45RA+ cells were left out. The sample was naive CD8+ T cells sorted from blood. These receptors all stem from a woman in her 30s in good health.

The rearrangement links TRBV6-5 to TRBJ2-2, with a tentative D call TRBD2 (6 bases). Germline loops: CDR1 MNHEY, CDR2 SVGAGI. The CDR3 runs to 15 residues. V was clipped by 4 bases and J by 5 bases, with 14 bases between them. The CDR3 DNA sequence: TGTGCCAGCAGTTGGGGCGGGACGAGGACCGGGGAGCTGTTTTTT. Translating it yields CASSWGGTRTGELFF.

J is TRBJ2-1 and V is TRBV27, with 7 bases identical to TRBD1. Looked up from germline, CDR1 is MNHEY and CDR2 is SMNVEV (reference sequence). This CDR3 has 14 residues. V shed 5 bases and J 10 bases; nucleotides not matched to a gene: 11. In nucleotides, the CDR3 is TGTGCCAGCAGTCCGATAGCCGGACAGGTCGAGCAGTTCTTC. Protein sequence: CASSPIAGQVEQFF.

The chain recombines TRBV9 with TRBJ2-7; D may be TRBD2 (5 bases). Trimming left V 5 bases short and J 2 bases short, with 20 bases between. The CDR3 is made up of 16 amino acids. Germline V gene sequence: CDR1 SGDLS, CDR2 YYNGEE. The CDR3 DNA sequence: TGTGCCAGCAGTCAAGGAGCCTCTGGGAGCCCCTACGAGCAGTACTTC. This codes for CASSQGASGSPYEQYF.

The chain couples TRBV29-1 to TRBJ2-7, with 10 positions matching TRBD2. J lost 2 bases, V lost 0 bases, and 4 bases had no gene match. The CDR3 is 15 residues long. Germline V gives CDR1 SQVTM, CDR2 ANQGSEA. This CDR3 is CSVEEASGSPYEQYF. The DNA for the CDR3 is TGCAGCGTTGAAGAAGCTAGCGGGAGCCCCTACGAGCAGTACTTC.

The chain combines TRBV19 with TRBJ1-2; D is unresolved. V was trimmed by 3 bases and J by 4 bases, leaving 9 bases between them. Per the germline V gene, CDR1 is LNHDA and CDR2 is SQIVND (reference sequence). There are 13 residues in the CDR3. The CDR3 loop reads CASSMRTLYGYTF. The CDR3 DNA follows: TGTGCCAGTAGTATGAGGACCCTCTATGGCTACACCTTC.

The V gene is TRBV5-6, the J gene TRBJ2-7; D may match TRBD1 or TRBD2 (5 bases each). Germline CDR1 reads SGHDT; CDR2 reads YYEEEE. The CDR3 spans 17 residues. Trimming pared 0 bases from V and 2 bases from J, leaving 18 bases between. DNA for the CDR3: TGTGCCAGCAGCTTGGCCTACGAGGGGACGGGCCCCTACGAGCAGTACTTC. Translating gives CASSLAYEGTGPYEQYF.

The CDR3, as DNA: TGCGCCAGCAGCTTGGAACCCAGCGGGAGTTCGCAAGATACGCAGTATTTT. Its translation: CASSLEPSGSSQDTQYF. The genes are TRBV5-1 and TRBJ2-3; 8 bases match TRBD2. After removal of 0 bases from V and 5 bases from J, the junction contained 11 bases not matched to a gene. The CDR3 consists of 17 residues. Germline assignment: CDR1 SGHRS and CDR2 YFSETQ. The whole variable domain, remainder taken from reference TRBV5-1 and TRBJ2-3, is KAGVTQTPRYLIKTRGQQVTLSCSPISGHRSVSWYQQTPGQGLQFLFEYFSETQRNKGNFPGRFSGRQFSNSRSEMNVSTLELGDSALYLCASSLEPSGSSQDTQYFGPGTRLTVL.

This clone has more than one count but fewer than ten. V and J are TRBV28 and TRBJ2-2, with D uncertain. Germline V lookup: CDR1 MDHEN, CDR2 SYDVKM. The V end lost 2 bases, the J end lost 6 bases, and 4 bases lay between the germline ends. This CDR3 region has 12 residues. The CDR3 is CASSLGPGELFF. The CDR3, as DNA: TGTGCCAGCAGTTTAGGGCCCGGGGAGCTGTTTTTT.

J is TRBJ2-2 and V is TRBV16; D not resolved. Germline V gene sequence: CDR1 KGHSY, CDR2 FQNENV. The CDR3 loop spans 15 amino acids. The ends were cut back, 4 bases at V and 0 bases at J, with 9 bases in the middle. The CDR3 coding sequence is TGTGCCAGCAGCCCGGTAGGACCGAACACCGGGGAGCTGTTTTTT. This codes for CASSPVGPNTGELFF.

This sequence joins TRBV29-1 and TRBJ1-2, with D possibly matching TRBD1 (5 bases). This CDR3 is built from 14 residues. Trimming stripped 4 bases from V and 8 bases from J, with 20 bases between. Germline values: CDR1 SQVTM, CDR2 ANQGSEA. The CDR3 loop is CSVVGGRGRDGYTF. The CDR3 region has the DNA TGCAGCGTTGTGGGAGGTCGTGGTCGGGACGGCTACACCTTC.

The chain is built from TRBV13 and TRBJ2-5; D may be TRBD1 or TRBD2 (5 bases each). Germline CDR1 is PRHDT and CDR2 is FYEKMQ (reference sequence). Trimming removed 0 bases from V and 2 bases from J, with 10 bases in between. This CDR3 contains 15 residues. Written as DNA, the CDR3 is TGTGCCAGCAGCTTAGGCCTGGGACGGCAAGAGACCCAGTACTTC. It codes for CASSLGLGRQETQYF.

V and J are TRBV28 and TRBJ1-2, with no clear D. This CDR3 has 13 residues. In germline, CDR1 is MDHEN, CDR2 SYDVKM. V was cut by 5 bases and J by 6 bases, with 13 bases left in between. CDR3 coding DNA: TGTGCCAGCAGTCAACTGAAACGTCATGGCTACACCTTC. This sequence encodes CASSQLKRHGYTF.

Worth noting for this clone: This specimen includes other DNA sequences encoding the same CDR3. V gene TRBV6-5 combines with J gene TRBJ2-7; possibly TRBD2 for D (6 bases). The CDR3 is 16 residues long. V was pared by 0 bases and J by 1 base, with 13 bases between. Germline-derived CDR1 and CDR2 are MNHEY and SVGAGI. CDR3 nucleotide sequence: TGTGCCAGCAGTTACTCGAGCGGCGGGGTTTCCTACGAGCAGTACTTC. Translating gives CASSYSSGGVSYEQYF.

The chain couples TRBV5-5 to TRBJ1-5; 7 nucleotides match TRBD1. The CDR3 length is 15 residues. Trimming cost V 4 bases and J 8 bases; bases outside gene matches: 12. The germline CDR1 and CDR2 sequences are SGHKS and YYEKEE (reference sequence). The chain's CDR3 is CASSGGGAGTEPQHF. The CDR3 DNA reads as TGTGCCAGCAGCGGAGGGGGCGCCGGTACGGAGCCCCAGCATTTT.

The V gene is TRBV6-5, the J gene TRBJ2-5; TRBD2 is a possible D gene (5 bases). Germline assignment: CDR1 MNHEY and CDR2 SVGAGI. V was shortened by 0 bases and J by 5 bases, with 16 bases between the two germline ends. The CDR3 contains 16 residues. The CDR3 here is CASSYSSGIGVETQYF. The CDR3 coding sequence is TGTGCCAGCAGTTACTCGAGTGGGATCGGGGTCGAGACCCAGTACTTC.

The gene calls are TRBV7-3 and TRBJ1-2; 7 bases agree with TRBD1. V lost 8 bases to trimming and J lost 8 bases; unmatched junction nucleotides: 11. Germline V gene data show CDR1 as SGHTA and CDR2 as FQGTGA. The CDR3 is made up of 13 amino acids. CDR3 residues: CASGEGQSVGYTF. CDR3 bases: TGTGCCAGCGGGGAGGGACAGTCAGTAGGCTACACCTTC.

This clone has only one observation. The chain couples TRBV27 to TRBJ1-2; TRBD1 might be the D (5 bases). This CDR3 region has 14 residues. The germline V gene encodes CDR1 MNHEY and CDR2 SMNVEV (reference sequence). Trimming removed 1 base at V and 4 bases at J, with 10 bases between. CDR3 residues: CASSLFGGGYGYTF. DNA of the CDR3: TGTGCCAGCAGTTTATTTGGGGGAGGCTATGGCTACACCTTC.

This chain links TRBV19 with TRBJ2-4; the D gene is possibly TRBD1 (6 bases). Germline CDR1 reads LNHDA; CDR2 reads SQIVND (reference sequence). V was pared by 5 bases and J by 3 bases, with 17 bases between. This CDR3 has 16 residues. The CDR3 loop is CASSPQGFSGKNIQYF. DNA of the CDR3: TGTGCCAGTAGTCCTCAGGGGTTCTCGGGCAAAAACATTCAGTACTTC.

The chain recombines TRBV9 with TRBJ2-2; D uncertain. The germline V and J ends were trimmed by 3 bases and 0 bases, with 21 bases remaining between them. The CDR3 sequence is 19 residues long. Germline CDR1 is SGDLS and CDR2 is YYNGEE. CDR3 nucleotide sequence: TGTGCCAGCAGCGCCCATTGGTACTCTAAGAAACCGAACACCGGGGAGCTGTTTTTT. Translating it yields CASSAHWYSKKPNTGELFF.

This clone appeared once. The chain couples TRBV29-1 to TRBJ1-5, with 8 bases that match TRBD1. The germline V gene has CDR1 SQVTM and CDR2 ANQGSEA. Germline trimming cut 4 bases from V and 1 base from J; bases unmatched to any gene: 3. There are 14 residues in the CDR3. The CDR3 bases are TGCAGCGTTGCGGACAGGGCCAGCAATCAGCCCCAGCATTTT. This gives the protein CSVADRASNQPQHF.

Concerning this clone: Other DNA sequences in the same sample also yield this CDR3. J is TRBJ1-1 and V is TRBV27, with D uncertain. Germline lookup yields CDR1 MNHEY and CDR2 SMNVEV (reference sequence). V gave up 6 bases and J gave up 0 bases, with 8 bases separating them. The CDR3 consists of 13 residues. In nucleotides, the CDR3 is TGTGCCAGCAGCCTTTTGTTGAACACTGAAGCTTTCTTT. Encoded protein: CASSLLLNTEAFF.